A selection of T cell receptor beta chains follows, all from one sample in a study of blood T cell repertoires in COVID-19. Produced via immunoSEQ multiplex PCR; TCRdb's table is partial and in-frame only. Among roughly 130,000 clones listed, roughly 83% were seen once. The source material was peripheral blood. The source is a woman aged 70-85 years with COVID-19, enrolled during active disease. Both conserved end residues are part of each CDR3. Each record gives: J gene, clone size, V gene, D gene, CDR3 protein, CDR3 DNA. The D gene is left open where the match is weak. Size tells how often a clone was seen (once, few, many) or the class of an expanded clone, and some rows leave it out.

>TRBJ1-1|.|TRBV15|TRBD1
CATSSTGTGEAFF
TGTGCCACCAGCAGCACCGGGACAGGTGAAGCTTTCTTT
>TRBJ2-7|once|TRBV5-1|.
CASSFTGRSYEQYF
TGCGCCAGCAGCTTCACAGGCCGCTCCTACGAGCAGTACTTC
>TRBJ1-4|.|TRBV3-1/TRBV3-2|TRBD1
CASRTGGEKLFF
TGTGCCAGCAGGACAGGGGGAGAAAAACTGTTTTTT
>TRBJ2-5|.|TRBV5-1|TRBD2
CASSPRGAGEETQYF
TGCGCCAGCAGCCCCCGAGGAGCGGGGGAAGAGACCCAGTACTTC
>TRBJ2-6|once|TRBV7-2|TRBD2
CASSRLAGSSGANVLTF
TGTGCCAGCAGCAGGCTAGCGGGGAGCTCTGGGGCCAACGTCCTGACTTTC
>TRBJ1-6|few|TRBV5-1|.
CASRWGDNSPLHF
TGCGCCAGCAGATGGGGCGATAATTCACCCCTCCACTTT
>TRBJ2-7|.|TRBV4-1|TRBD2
CASSRPTSGGSYEQYF
TGCGCCAGCAGCCGCCCGACTAGCGGGGGGTCCTACGAGCAGTACTTC
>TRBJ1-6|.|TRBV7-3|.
CASSLLGGVNSPLHF
TGTGCCAGCAGCTTATTGGGGGGGGTTAATTCACCCCTCCACTTT
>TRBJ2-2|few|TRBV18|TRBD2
CASSPFWGLANTGELFF
TGTGCCAGCTCACCATTCTGGGGACTAGCGAACACCGGGGAGCTGTTTTTT
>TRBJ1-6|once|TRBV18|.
CASSQRQDRSSPLHF
TGTGCCAGCTCACAACGTCAGGATCGAAGTTCACCCCTCCACTTT
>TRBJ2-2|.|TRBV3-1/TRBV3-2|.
CASSQTARDTGELFF
TGTGCCAGCAGCCAGACGGCGAGGGACACCGGGGAGCTGTTTTTT
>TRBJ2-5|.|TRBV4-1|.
CASSPLFGRGPETQYF
TGCGCCAGCAGCCCGCTTTTTGGGCGGGGGCCGGAGACCCAGTACTTC
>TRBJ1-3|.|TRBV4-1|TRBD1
CASSQQNQGTGSGNTIYF
TGCGCCAGCAGCCAGCAAAACCAGGGGACAGGATCTGGAAACACCATATATTTT
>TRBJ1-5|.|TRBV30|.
CAWSVHRDQPQHF
TGTGCCTGGAGTGTACACAGGGATCAGCCCCAGCATTTT
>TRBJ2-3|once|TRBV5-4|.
CASSSLASTDTQYF
TGTGCCAGCAGCTCTCTGGCCAGCACAGATACGCAGTATTTT
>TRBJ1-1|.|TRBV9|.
CASSVVSENTEAFF
TGTGCCAGCAGCGTAGTCTCAGAGAACACTGAAGCTTTCTTT
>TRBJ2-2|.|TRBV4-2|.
CASSPRGTGELFF
TGTGCCAGCAGCCCCCGGGGTACCGGGGAGCTGTTTTTT
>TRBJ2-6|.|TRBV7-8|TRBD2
CASSLVRLAGAGANVLTF
TGTGCCAGCAGCTTAGTAAGGCTAGCGGGGGCCGGGGCCAACGTCCTGACTTTC
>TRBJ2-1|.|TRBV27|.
CASSPPMRPPSSYNEQFF
TGTGCCAGCAGTCCGCCCATGCGGCCTCCTAGCTCCTACAATGAGCAGTTCTTC
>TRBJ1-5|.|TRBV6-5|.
CASSYRPGRPQHF
TGTGCCAGCAGTTACCGTCCAGGGCGGCCCCAGCATTTT
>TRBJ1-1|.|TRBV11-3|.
CASSSTGLNTEAFF
TGTGCCAGCAGCTCTACAGGGTTGAACACTGAAGCTTTCTTT
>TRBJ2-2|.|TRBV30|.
CAWSWSRGAGELFF
TGTGCCTGGAGTTGGAGCCGGGGAGCCGGGGAGCTGTTTTTT
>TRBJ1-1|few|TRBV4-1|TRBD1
CASSHPGQGHTEAFF
TGCGCCAGCAGCCACCCGGGACAGGGGCACACTGAAGCTTTCTTT
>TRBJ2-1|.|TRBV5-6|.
CASSLGVRRTAYNEQFF
TGTGCCAGCAGCTTGGGGGTGCGGAGGACAGCCTACAATGAGCAGTTCTTC
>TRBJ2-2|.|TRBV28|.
CASSFVGRGLVTGELFF
TGTGCCAGCAGTTTCGTGGGCAGGGGCCTCGTCACCGGGGAGCTGTTTTTT
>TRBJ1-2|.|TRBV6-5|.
CASRIRHPNYGYTF
TGTGCCAGCAGGATCAGGCATCCTAACTATGGCTACACCTTC
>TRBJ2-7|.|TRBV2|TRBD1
CASGRDRGTYEQYF
TGTGCCAGCGGCCGGGACAGGGGTACTTACGAGCAGTACTTC
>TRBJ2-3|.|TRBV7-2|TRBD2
CASSLDGGTSVPDTQYF
TGTGCCAGCAGCTTAGATGGCGGGACTAGCGTTCCAGATACGCAGTATTTT
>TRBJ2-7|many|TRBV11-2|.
CASSLARGAHEQYF
TGTGCCAGCAGCCTCGCTCGGGGGGCCCACGAGCAGTACTTC
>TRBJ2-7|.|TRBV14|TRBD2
CASSLTPGLAGGQSYEQYF
TGTGCCAGCAGCCTGACCCCGGGACTAGCGGGGGGGCAGTCCTACGAGCAGTACTTC
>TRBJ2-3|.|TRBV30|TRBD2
CAWSRIGRGGVDTQYF
TGTGCCTGGAGCCGCATAGGGCGGGGGGGCGTTGATACGCAGTATTTT
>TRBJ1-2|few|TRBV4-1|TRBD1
CASSQTTGRYYGYTF
TGCGCCAGCAGCCAGACGACAGGGAGATACTATGGCTACACCTTC
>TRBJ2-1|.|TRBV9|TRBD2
CASSEAGGINNEQFF
TGTGCCAGCAGCGAGGCGGGGGGGATCAACAATGAGCAGTTCTTC
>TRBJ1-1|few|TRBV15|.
CATSRGREGTEAFF
TGTGCCACCAGCAGAGGTCGGGAGGGTACTGAAGCTTTCTTT
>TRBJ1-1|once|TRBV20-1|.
CSASDGAEAFF
TGCAGTGCTAGCGACGGGGCTGAAGCTTTCTTT
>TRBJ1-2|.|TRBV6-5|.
CASTPQGRSYGYTF
TGTGCCAGCACCCCACAGGGAAGGAGCTATGGCTACACCTTC
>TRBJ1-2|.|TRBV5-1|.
CASSLVVGGGDGYTF
TGCGCCAGCAGCTTGGTGGTCGGGGGAGGGGATGGCTACACCTTC
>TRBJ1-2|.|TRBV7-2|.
CASSLLPRGAPFGYTF
TGTGCCAGCAGCTTACTCCCCAGGGGCGCCCCTTTTGGCTACACCTTC
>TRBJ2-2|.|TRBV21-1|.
CASPGQGTGELFF
TGTGCCTCACCGGGACAGGGCACCGGGGAGCTGTTTTTT
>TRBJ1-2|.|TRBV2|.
CASVDRNTYGYTF
TGTGCCAGCGTCGACAGGAATACCTATGGCTACACCTTC
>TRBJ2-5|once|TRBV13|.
CASSQGGKGEETQYF
TGTGCCAGCAGCCAGGGGGGTAAAGGGGAAGAGACCCAGTACTTC
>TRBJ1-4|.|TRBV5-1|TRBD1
CASSWGDRGAEKLFF
TGCGCCAGCAGCTGGGGGGACAGGGGTGCTGAAAAACTGTTTTTT
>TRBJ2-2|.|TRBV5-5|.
CASSFGGGNTGELFF
TGTGCCAGCAGCTTTGGCGGAGGGAACACCGGGGAGCTGTTTTTT
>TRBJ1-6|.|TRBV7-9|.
CASSPNNSPLHF
TGTGCCAGCAGCCCAAATAATTCACCCCTCCACTTT
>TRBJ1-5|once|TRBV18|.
CASSPQGHSNQPQHF
TGTGCCAGCTCACCTCAAGGACATAGCAATCAGCCCCAGCATTTT
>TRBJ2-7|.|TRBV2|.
CASSAQQVSYEQYF
TGTGCCAGCAGTGCGCAACAGGTCTCCTACGAGCAGTACTTC
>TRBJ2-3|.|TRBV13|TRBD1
CASSLRQGGRDTQYF
TGTGCCAGCAGCCTTAGACAGGGGGGAAGAGATACGCAGTATTTT
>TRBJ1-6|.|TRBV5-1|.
CASSLAPQGRGNSPLHF
TGCGCCAGCAGCTTGGCCCCCCAGGGCCGGGGGAATTCACCCCTCCACTTT
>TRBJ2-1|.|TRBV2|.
CASSVSQGRDEQFF
TGTGCCAGCAGTGTATCCCAGGGGCGGGATGAGCAGTTCTTC
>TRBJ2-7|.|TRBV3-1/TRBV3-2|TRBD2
CASSMGLAAHEQYF
TGTGCCAGCAGTATGGGACTAGCGGCTCACGAGCAGTACTTC
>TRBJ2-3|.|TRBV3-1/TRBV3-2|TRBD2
CASTLGPSGRERTQYF
TGTGCCAGCACCCTAGGGCCTAGCGGGCGGGAGCGAACGCAGTATTTT
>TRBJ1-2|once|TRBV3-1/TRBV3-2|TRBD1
CASSPATGGYGYTF
TGTGCCAGCAGCCCCGCCACAGGGGGCTATGGCTACACCTTC
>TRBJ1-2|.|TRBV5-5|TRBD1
CASSFGTGDRRGYTF
TGTGCCAGCAGCTTTGGAACAGGGGACCGTAGAGGCTACACCTTC